Following are 18 T cell receptor beta chains from one sample sequenced in a study of CD8+CD57+ T cells in acquired aplastic anemia. Genomic DNA templated the TCR beta VDJ and CDR3 profiling. TCRdb passed the reads through MiXCR, listing each CDR3 protein once. The sample has about 190,000 distinct CDR3 sequences; roughly half are singletons. Sequenced material: sorted CD4+, CD8+, or CD8+CD57+ T cells (not recorded which) from PBMCs. The receptors come from a human donor in good health, serving as a control.

The chain recombines TRBV7-4 with TRBJ2-7, with no clear D. The J call may be in error: the DNA end matches TRBJ2-5 better. CDR3 length: 18 amino acids. Germline values: CDR1 SGHVT, CDR2 SQSDAQ. CDR3 DNA sequence: TGTGCCAGCAGCTTAGCGCAGATGGAAGGGTCTAAGCGAGAGACCCAGTACTTC. Translation gives CASSLAQMEGSKRETQYF.

This clonotype was observed a single time. The chain employs TRBV20-1 and TRBJ1-1, with 8 positions matching TRBD1. The ends lost 4 bases at V and 1 base at J; junction bases unmatched: 8. Germline assignment: CDR1 DFQATT and CDR2 SNEGSKA (reference sequence). The CDR3 runs to 15 residues. DNA for the CDR3: TGCAGTGCTACCGACTCCGGACAGGGGAACACTGAAGCTTTCTTT. Its protein product is CSATDSGQGNTEAFF.

This clonotype was recorded once. CDR3: CASSWTRDLYGYTF. CDR3 coding DNA: TGTGCCAGCAGCTGGACCCGGGACCTTTATGGCTACACCTTC. This chain uses TRBV11-2 with TRBJ1-2, with a tentative D call TRBD1 (5 bases). The CDR3 runs to 14 residues. With 4 bases removed from V and 5 bases from J, the gap between germline ends came to 14 bases. CDR1 SGHAT and CDR2 FQNNGV come from the germline V gene.

In regard to this clonotype: With a much larger clone just one base away, this may be a read error. The V and J genes are TRBV2 and TRBJ2-2, with D possibly called TRBD1 or TRBD2 (5 bases each). The CDR3 has 16 residues. Between the trimmed V and J ends, which lost 8 bases and 0 bases, there was a span of 16 bases. Germline assignment: CDR1 SNHLY and CDR2 FYNNEI. The CDR3 reads CASGLAKGSNTGELFF. The CDR3 DNA reads TGTGCCAGCGGCTTAGCGAAGGGGTCGAACACCGGGGAGCTGTTTTTT.

The rearrangement uses TRBV12-5 and TRBJ2-5, with D hard to call. Trimming cost V 3 bases and J 1 base, with 18 bases left between them. Germline V gene sequence: CDR1 LGHNT, CDR2 FRNRAP. CDR3 size: 17 residues. As DNA, the CDR3 is TGTGCTAGTGGTTTCGACCCCGTAGGCTGGGGCCAAGAGACCCAGTACTTC. As protein: CASGFDPVGWGQETQYF.

This clonotype appeared a single time. The chain is built from TRBV20-1 and TRBJ1-2; 9 bases are shared with TRBD1. J was trimmed by 5 bases and V by 3 bases; bases with no gene match: 16. Germline V gene lookup returns CDR1 DFQATT and CDR2 SNEGSKA (reference sequence). The CDR3 has 17 amino acids. Here the CDR3 reads CSASHPPQGAVEYGYTF. As DNA, the CDR3 is TGCAGTGCTAGCCACCCCCCACAGGGGGCAGTAGAGTATGGCTACACCTTC.

This clonotype came up once. The chain couples TRBV20-1 to TRBJ2-5; the D is unclear. Germline lookup yields CDR1 DFQATT and CDR2 SNEGSKA (reference sequence). The CDR3 is 9 amino acids. Trimming stripped 6 bases from V and 4 bases from J, with 3 bases between. CDR3 loop: CSAPETQYF. DNA of the CDR3: TGCAGTGCCCCAGAGACCCAGTACTTC.

This clonotype was recorded at least ten times. The chain is built from TRBV19 and TRBJ1-2, with a weak D call TRBD1 (6 bases). Germline CDR1 reads LNHDA; CDR2 reads SQIVND (reference sequence). Trimming shortened V by 3 bases and J by 5 bases, and 16 bases separated the two germline ends. The CDR3 sequence is 15 residues long. The CDR3 spells CASSIGTWARYGYTF. CDR3 nucleotide sequence: TGTGCCAGTAGTATTGGGACATGGGCCCGATATGGCTACACCTTC.

This chain joins TRBV25-1 and TRBJ2-7; tentatively, D is TRBD1 or TRBD2 (5 bases each). The CDR3 runs to 15 residues. Trimming took 1 base from V and 1 from J, leaving 11 bases between them. Looked up from germline, CDR1 is MGHDK and CDR2 is SYGVNS. The CDR3 loop reads CASSESGTASYEQYF. The DNA for the CDR3 is TGTGCCAGCAGTGAATCCGGGACGGCATCCTACGAGCAGTACTTC.

The V and J genes are TRBV19 and TRBJ2-2; TRBD1 might be the D (6 bases). This CDR3 comprises 14 residues. Germline V gene sequence: CDR1 LNHDA, CDR2 SQIVND (reference sequence). Deletions cut 7 bases from V and 5 bases from J, with 14 bases between. The CDR3 loop reads CASKKGEWTGELFF. For the CDR3, the DNA is TGTGCCAGTAAGAAGGGGGAGTGGACCGGGGAGCTGTTTTTT. Together with reference TRBV19 and TRBJ2-2, the CDR3 gives the full variable domain: DGGITQSPKYLFRKEGQNVTLSCEQNLNHDAMYWYRQDPGQGLRLIYYSQIVNDFQKGDIAEGYSVSREKKESFPLTVTSAQKNPTAFYLCASKKGEWTGELFFGEGSRLTVL.

The chain uses TRBV5-1 and TRBJ2-7, with 7 bases aligning to TRBD1. CDR1 and CDR2 from the germline V gene are SGHRS and YFSETQ. There are 14 residues in the CDR3. V was pared by 0 bases and J by 7 bases, with 7 bases of the junction left unmatched. CDR3 residues: CASSLDRGYGEQYF. CDR3 nucleotides: TGCGCCAGCAGCTTGGACAGGGGTTATGGAGAGCAGTACTTC.

The chain employs TRBV15 and TRBJ2-1, with D uncertain. The CDR3 contains 13 residues. The germline V gene has CDR1 LNHNV and CDR2 YYDKDF (reference sequence). V was clipped by 4 bases and J by 7 bases, with 11 bases between them. This CDR3 is CATSKENQNEQFF. CDR3 in DNA: TGTGCCACCAGCAAGGAGAACCAAAATGAGCAGTTCTTC. The full variable domain, completed using reference TRBV15 and TRBJ2-1, is DAMVIQNPRYQVTQFGKPVTLSCSQTLNHNVMYWYQQKSSQAPKLLFHYYDKDFNNEADTPDNFQSRRPNTSFCFLDIRSPGLGDTAMYLCATSKENQNEQFFGPGTRLTVL.

This clonotype was found many times. The rearrangement links TRBV19 to TRBJ2-7; D uncertain. V was trimmed by 2 bases and J by 3 bases, leaving 14 bases between them. Germline CDR1 reads LNHDA; CDR2 reads SQIVND (reference sequence). This CDR3 has 15 amino acids. CDR3 DNA: TGTGCCAGTAGTATAATCGGAGTCGGCGACTACGAGCAGTACTTC. This translates into CASSIIGVGDYEQYF.

The chain couples TRBV20-1 to TRBJ2-3; 13 bases align to TRBD2. The V gene's germline CDR1 is DFQATT and CDR2 SNEGSKA (reference sequence). CDR3 length: 14 residues. The V and J ends lost 7 bases and 3 bases, in that order; junction bases with no gene match: 4. This chain's CDR3 is CSVWTSGGTDTQYF. CDR3 DNA: TGCAGTGTATGGACTAGCGGGGGAACAGATACGCAGTATTTT.

This clonotype occurred many times. The chain is built from TRBV7-9 and TRBJ1-4; TRBD1 agrees at 8 bases. The V gene end was trimmed by 3 bases and the J gene end by 0 bases; junction bases not matched to a gene: 3. The CDR3 length is 16 residues. The V gene's germline CDR1 is SEHNR and CDR2 FQNEAQ (reference sequence). CDR3 in DNA: TGTGCCAGCAGCTTTACAGGGGGGGCAACTAATGAAAAACTGTTTTTT. Translated: CASSFTGGATNEKLFF.

The chain recombines TRBV9 with TRBJ2-7; a possible D gene is TRBD2 (5 bases). V was shortened by 4 bases and J by 3 bases, with 14 bases between the two germline ends. Germline-derived CDR1 and CDR2 are SGDLS and YYNGEE. There are 14 residues in the CDR3. The DNA for the CDR3 is TGTGCCAGCAGCCTAGCAGTAGGTCTCTACGAGCAGTACTTC. It translates to CASSLAVGLYEQYF.

CDR3 in amino acids: CAWMGRVNEKLFF. CDR3 nucleotide sequence: TGTGCCTGGATGGGGAGGGTTAATGAAAAACTGTTTTTT. The chain employs TRBV30 and TRBJ1-4; no reliable D call. The germline V and J ends were trimmed by 4 bases and 4 bases, with 10 bases remaining between them. The CDR3 sequence is 13 residues long. Germline CDR1 is GTSNPN and CDR2 is SVGIG (reference sequence).

This sequence joins TRBV7-2 and TRBJ1-4; 7 nucleotides match TRBD1. With V trimmed by 1 base and J by 4 bases, 6 bases remained unmatched. This CDR3 is 16 amino acids long. The germline V gene encodes CDR1 SGHTA and CDR2 FQGNSA. CDR3 sequence reads: CASSLGQGGGNEKLFF. CDR3 in DNA: TGTGCCAGCAGCTTAGGGCAGGGGGGCGGTAATGAAAAACTGTTTTTT.